These T cell receptor beta chains were read from a single sample in a study of hypomethylating agent response in myelodysplastic syndrome. Data came from immunoSEQ multiplex PCR; TCRdb stores just in-frame clones and leaves some out. The table records nearly 4,000 clones, about 88% of them present only once. This specimen was bone marrow, taken before or after starting hypomethylating agent treatment for myelodysplastic syndrome (not recorded which). The receptor source for this set is a human donor with myelodysplastic syndrome. The CDR3 runs from the conserved cysteine through the conserved F or W. A D gene is named only where the DNA matches it firmly. The listing skips clone size in some rows; elsewhere it reads once, few, many or a size class.

clone size: NA; J gene: TRBJ2-3; D gene: TRBD2; V gene: TRBV18; CDR3 protein: CASSPNSAGAGTDTQYF; CDR3 DNA: TGTGCCAGCTCACCCAATTCGGCGGGAGCGGGCACAGATACGCAGTATTTT
clone size: NA; J gene: TRBJ2-1; D gene: TRBD2; V gene: TRBV11-2; CDR3 protein: CASSLGTSGFRSEQFF; CDR3 DNA: TGTGCCAGCAGCTTAGGGACTAGCGGGTTCAGGTCGGAGCAGTTCTTC
clone size: NA; J gene: TRBJ2-7; D gene: NA; V gene: TRBV9; CDR3 protein: CASSVAGESYEQYF; CDR3 DNA: TGTGCCAGCAGCGTAGCGGGGGAGAGCTACGAGCAGTACTTC
clone size: NA; J gene: TRBJ1-1; D gene: NA; V gene: TRBV9; CDR3 protein: CASSVALIENTEAFF; CDR3 DNA: TGTGCCAGCAGCGTAGCCCTTATAGAGAACACTGAAGCTTTCTTT
clone size: NA; J gene: TRBJ2-6; D gene: TRBD1; V gene: TRBV11-2; CDR3 protein: CASRPGDRAGANVLTF; CDR3 DNA: TGTGCCAGCAGACCCGGAGACAGGGCTGGGGCCAACGTCCTGACTTTC
clone size: NA; J gene: TRBJ1-2; D gene: NA; V gene: TRBV6-1; CDR3 protein: CASSEALAVNYGYTF; CDR3 DNA: TGTGCCAGCAGTGAAGCCCTGGCGGTTAACTATGGCTACACCTTC
clone size: NA; J gene: TRBJ2-2; D gene: TRBD2; V gene: TRBV7-2; CDR3 protein: CASSSLAANTGELFF; CDR3 DNA: TGTGCCAGCAGCAGTCTAGCGGCGAACACCGGGGAGCTGTTTTTT
clone size: NA; J gene: TRBJ1-5; D gene: NA; V gene: TRBV29-1; CDR3 protein: CSVVWGAVGYSNQPQHF; CDR3 DNA: TGCAGCGTTGTATGGGGGGCCGTAGGTTATAGCAATCAGCCCCAGCATTTT
clone size: NA; J gene: TRBJ2-3; D gene: NA; V gene: TRBV19; CDR3 protein: CASSIGGGPFSTDTQYF; CDR3 DNA: TGTGCCAGTAGTATAGGCGGCGGGCCCTTTAGCACAGATACGCAGTATTTT
clone size: NA; J gene: TRBJ2-5; D gene: NA; V gene: TRBV20-1; CDR3 protein: CSAWTQETQYF; CDR3 DNA: TGCAGTGCTTGGACCCAAGAGACCCAGTACTTC
clone size: once; J gene: TRBJ1-1; D gene: TRBD1; V gene: TRBV9; CDR3 protein: CASSVEDRAEAFF; CDR3 DNA: TGTGCCAGCAGCGTAGAGGACAGGGCAGAAGCTTTCTTT
clone size: NA; J gene: TRBJ2-1; D gene: TRBD2; V gene: TRBV9; CDR3 protein: CASSVKGGRVDNEQFF; CDR3 DNA: TGTGCCAGCAGCGTAAAAGGCGGGAGGGTTGACAATGAGCAGTTCTTC
clone size: NA; J gene: TRBJ2-7; D gene: NA; V gene: TRBV9; CDR3 protein: CASSVDGRESSEQYF; CDR3 DNA: TGTGCCAGCAGCGTAGATGGCAGGGAGTCGTCCGAGCAGTACTTC
clone size: NA; J gene: TRBJ1-1; D gene: TRBD1; V gene: TRBV6-4; CDR3 protein: CASSPQGGTEAFF; CDR3 DNA: TGTGCCAGCAGTCCCCAGGGGGGTACTGAAGCTTTCTTT
clone size: NA; J gene: TRBJ2-6; D gene: NA; V gene: TRBV4-1; CDR3 protein: CASSHGPFRGANVLTF; CDR3 DNA: TGCGCCAGCAGTCACGGCCCTTTTCGGGGGGCCAACGTCCTGACTTTC
clone size: NA; J gene: TRBJ2-7; D gene: NA; V gene: TRBV14; CDR3 protein: CASSQYRFITDTKPHEQYF; CDR3 DNA: TGTGCCAGCAGCCAATATCGGTTTATTACCGACACGAAGCCCCACGAGCAGTACTTC
clone size: NA; J gene: TRBJ1-1; D gene: NA; V gene: TRBV18; CDR3 protein: CASSPSSEATEAFF; CDR3 DNA: TGTGCCAGCTCACCTTCGTCGGAGGCTACTGAAGCTTTCTTT
clone size: once; J gene: TRBJ2-7; D gene: NA; V gene: TRBV28; CDR3 protein: CASSSGTSYEQYF; CDR3 DNA: TGTGCCAGCAGCTCGGGAACCTCCTACGAGCAGTACTTC
clone size: NA; J gene: TRBJ1-3; D gene: NA; V gene: TRBV25-1; CDR3 protein: CASIDTGSGNTIYF; CDR3 DNA: TGTGCCAGCATCGATACGGGATCTGGAAACACCATATATTTT
clone size: NA; J gene: TRBJ2-5; D gene: TRBD2; V gene: TRBV5-1; CDR3 protein: CASSLDGLAGETQYF; CDR3 DNA: TGCGCCAGCAGCTTGGACGGGCTAGCGGGAGAGACCCAGTACTTC
clone size: once; J gene: TRBJ2-5; D gene: TRBD2; V gene: TRBV14; CDR3 protein: CASSQGLLRGEPVKETQYF; CDR3 DNA: TGTGCCAGCAGCCAAGGCCTACTCCGGGGGGAGCCCGTCAAAGAGACCCAGTACTTC
clone size: NA; J gene: TRBJ2-1; D gene: NA; V gene: TRBV27; CDR3 protein: CASSIAVNSYNEQFF; CDR3 DNA: TGTGCCAGCAGTATAGCGGTTAACTCCTACAATGAGCAGTTCTTC
clone size: NA; J gene: TRBJ2-7; D gene: NA; V gene: TRBV13; CDR3 protein: CASSSSIYEQYF; CDR3 DNA: TGTGCCAGCAGCTCTTCGATTTACGAGCAGTACTTC
clone size: NA; J gene: TRBJ2-7; D gene: NA; V gene: TRBV18; CDR3 protein: CASSPGRLFYEQYF; CDR3 DNA: TGTGCCAGCTCACCCGGACGGCTTTTCTACGAGCAGTACTTC
clone size: few; J gene: TRBJ1-1; D gene: NA; V gene: TRBV5-6; CDR3 protein: CASSLDRTEAFF; CDR3 DNA: TGTGCCAGCAGCTTGGATCGCACTGAAGCTTTCTTT
clone size: NA; J gene: TRBJ1-4; D gene: NA; V gene: TRBV11-2; CDR3 protein: CASSLLYGRNEKLFF; CDR3 DNA: TGTGCCAGCAGCTTACTTTACGGGAGAAATGAAAAACTGTTTTTT
clone size: NA; J gene: TRBJ2-4; D gene: NA; V gene: TRBV7-2; CDR3 protein: CASSFDTGIQYF; CDR3 DNA: TGTGCCAGCAGCTTTGACACCGGCATTCAGTACTTC
clone size: NA; J gene: TRBJ2-1; D gene: NA; V gene: TRBV15; CDR3 protein: CATSRGTGRSYNEQFF; CDR3 DNA: TGTGCCACCAGCAGAGGCACAGGGAGGTCCTACAATGAGCAGTTCTTC
clone size: NA; J gene: TRBJ2-7; D gene: TRBD1; V gene: TRBV7-9; CDR3 protein: CASSFGTGIYYEQYF; CDR3 DNA: TGTGCCAGCAGCTTTGGGACAGGGATATACTACGAGCAGTACTTC
clone size: NA; J gene: TRBJ1-1; D gene: TRBD1; V gene: TRBV6-5; CDR3 protein: CASSSRTGTGTEAFF; CDR3 DNA: TGTGCCAGCAGTTCTCGGACAGGGACGGGCACTGAAGCTTTCTTT
clone size: NA; J gene: TRBJ2-7; D gene: NA; V gene: TRBV27; CDR3 protein: CASSLGETSSHEQYF; CDR3 DNA: TGTGCCAGCAGTTTAGGCGAGACGAGCTCCCACGAGCAGTACTTC
clone size: once; J gene: TRBJ2-1; D gene: TRBD2; V gene: TRBV6-5; CDR3 protein: CASSYSPSGSGEQFF; CDR3 DNA: TGTGCCAGCAGTTACTCGCCTAGCGGGAGTGGAGAGCAGTTCTTC
clone size: once; J gene: TRBJ2-3; D gene: NA; V gene: TRBV2; CDR3 protein: CASLGRLTDTQYF; CDR3 DNA: TGTGCCAGCTTGGGACGGCTCACAGATACGCAGTATTTT
clone size: NA; J gene: TRBJ1-2; D gene: NA; V gene: TRBV4-1; CDR3 protein: CASSSDKRRDYGYTF; CDR3 DNA: TGCGCCAGCAGCTCGGACAAACGACGGGACTATGGCTACACCTTC
clone size: NA; J gene: TRBJ2-3; D gene: NA; V gene: TRBV9; CDR3 protein: CASSLLGWGAGDTQYF; CDR3 DNA: TGTGCCAGCAGCCTCCTCGGGTGGGGGGCTGGAGATACGCAGTATTTT
clone size: NA; J gene: TRBJ2-7; D gene: NA; V gene: TRBV5-1; CDR3 protein: CASSQTPGLLYEQYF; CDR3 DNA: TGCGCCAGCAGCCAGACCCCGGGACTCCTCTACGAGCAGTACTTC
clone size: NA; J gene: TRBJ2-2; D gene: TRBD2; V gene: TRBV9; CDR3 protein: CASTRGTSGNTGELFF; CDR3 DNA: TGTGCCAGCACCCGTGGGACTAGCGGAAACACCGGGGAGCTGTTTTTT